This T cell receptor beta chain was sequenced during a study of blood T cells in healthy people across ages. The study, taken as a whole, reports: The long-lived group displayed more naive CD4+ cells, plus higher diversity, than the aged donors did.

A second PCR of 7 to 11 cycles used a sample-barcoded 5' primer and a J-beta primer mix. TCRdb re-called the 5' RACE reads with MiXCR, one entry per CDR3 protein. The sample lists hundreds of thousands of distinct CDR3 sequences, more than 40% seen once, with 20% to 25% in the top ten. The V gene's germline CDR1 is DFQATT and CDR2 SNEGSKA (reference sequence). CDR3 length: 14 residues. The V and J ends lost 6 bases and 5 bases respectively, with 17 bases between them. They isolated at least 6 million PBMCs from each sample. About this clonotype: As yet, its antigen is unknown.

Input material: blood. The V and J genes are TRBV20-1 and TRBJ2-1, with D maybe TRBD2 (7 bases). The receptor was derived from a woman aged 60-70 years in good health. For the CDR3, the DNA is TGCAGTGCCCCGAAAGGGGGGGGACACAATGAGCAGTTCTTC. Protein product: CSAPKGGGHNEQFF.